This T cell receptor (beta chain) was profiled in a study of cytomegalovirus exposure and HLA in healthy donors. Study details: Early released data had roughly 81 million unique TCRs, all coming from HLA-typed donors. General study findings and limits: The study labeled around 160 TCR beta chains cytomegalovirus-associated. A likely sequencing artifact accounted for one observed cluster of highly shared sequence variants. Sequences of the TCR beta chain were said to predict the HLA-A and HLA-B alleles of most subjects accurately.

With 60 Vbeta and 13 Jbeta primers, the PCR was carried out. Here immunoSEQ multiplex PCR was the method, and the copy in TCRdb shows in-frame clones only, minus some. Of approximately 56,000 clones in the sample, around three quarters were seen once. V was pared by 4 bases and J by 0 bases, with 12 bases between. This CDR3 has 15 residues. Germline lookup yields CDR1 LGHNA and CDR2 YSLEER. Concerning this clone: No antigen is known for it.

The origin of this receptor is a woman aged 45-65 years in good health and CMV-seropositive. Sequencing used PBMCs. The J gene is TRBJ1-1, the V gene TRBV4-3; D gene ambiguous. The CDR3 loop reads CASSPLSFMNTEAFF. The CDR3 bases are TGCGCCAGCAGCCCCTTGAGTTTCATGAACACTGAAGCTTTCTTT.